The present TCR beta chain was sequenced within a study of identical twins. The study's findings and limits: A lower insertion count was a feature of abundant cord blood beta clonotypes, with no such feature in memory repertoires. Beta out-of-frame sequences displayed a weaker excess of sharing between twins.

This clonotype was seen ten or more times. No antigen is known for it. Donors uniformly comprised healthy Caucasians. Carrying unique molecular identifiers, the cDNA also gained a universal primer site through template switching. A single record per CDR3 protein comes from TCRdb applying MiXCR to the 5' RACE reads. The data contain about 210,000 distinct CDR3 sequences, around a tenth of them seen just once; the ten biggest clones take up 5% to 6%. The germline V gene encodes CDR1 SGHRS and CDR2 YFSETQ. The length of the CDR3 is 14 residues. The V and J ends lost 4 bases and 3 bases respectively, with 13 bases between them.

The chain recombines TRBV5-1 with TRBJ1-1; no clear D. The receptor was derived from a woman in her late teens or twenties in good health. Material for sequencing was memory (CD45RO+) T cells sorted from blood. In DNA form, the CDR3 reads TGCGCCAGCAGCCGGGGAGGAACTTACACTGAAGCTTTCTTT. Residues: CASSRGGTYTEAFF.